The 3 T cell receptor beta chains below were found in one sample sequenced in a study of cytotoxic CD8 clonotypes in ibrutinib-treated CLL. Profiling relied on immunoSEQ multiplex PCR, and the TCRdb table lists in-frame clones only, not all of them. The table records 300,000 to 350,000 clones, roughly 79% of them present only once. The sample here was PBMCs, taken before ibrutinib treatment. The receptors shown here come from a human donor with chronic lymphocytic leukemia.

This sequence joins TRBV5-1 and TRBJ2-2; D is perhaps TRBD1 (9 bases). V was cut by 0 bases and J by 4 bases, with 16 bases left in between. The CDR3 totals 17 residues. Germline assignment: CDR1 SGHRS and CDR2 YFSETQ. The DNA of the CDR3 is TGCGCCAGCAGCTTGGTAGCGGGACAGGGTTTCACCGGGGAGCTGTTTTTT. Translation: CASSLVAGQGFTGELFF.

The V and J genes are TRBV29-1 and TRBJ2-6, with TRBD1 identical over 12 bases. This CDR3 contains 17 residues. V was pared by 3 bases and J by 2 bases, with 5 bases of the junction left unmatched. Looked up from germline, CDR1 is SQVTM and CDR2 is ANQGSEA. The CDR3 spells CSVDLGTGGAGANVLTF. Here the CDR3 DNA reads TGCAGCGTTGACCTGGGGACAGGGGGCGCTGGGGCCAACGTCCTGACTTTC.

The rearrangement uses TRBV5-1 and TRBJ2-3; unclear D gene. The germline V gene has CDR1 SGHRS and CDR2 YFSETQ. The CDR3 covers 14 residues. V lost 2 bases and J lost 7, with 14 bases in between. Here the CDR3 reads CASSFGLSTNTQYF. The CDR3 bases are TGCGCCAGCAGCTTCGGTCTAAGCACGAATACGCAGTATTTT.